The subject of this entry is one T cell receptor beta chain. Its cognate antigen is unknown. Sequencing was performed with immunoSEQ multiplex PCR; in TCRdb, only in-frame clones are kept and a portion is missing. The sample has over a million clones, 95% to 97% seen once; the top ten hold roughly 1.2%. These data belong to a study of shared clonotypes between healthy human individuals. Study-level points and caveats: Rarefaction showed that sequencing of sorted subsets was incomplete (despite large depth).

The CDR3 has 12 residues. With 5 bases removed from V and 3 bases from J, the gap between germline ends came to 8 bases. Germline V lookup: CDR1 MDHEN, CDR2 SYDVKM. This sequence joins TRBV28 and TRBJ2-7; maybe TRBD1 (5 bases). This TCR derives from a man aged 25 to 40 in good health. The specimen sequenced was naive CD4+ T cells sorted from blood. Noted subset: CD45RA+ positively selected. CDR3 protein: CASSQGIYEQYF. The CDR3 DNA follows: TGTGCCAGCAGTCAGGGCATCTACGAGCAGTACTTC.